The sequence of this T cell receptor (beta chain) was determined in a study of technical replicates of blood from a handful of donors (dated by TCRdb to 2017 to 2019). Library prep was done by the immunoSEQ multiplex PCR assay. Not all clones reach the TCRdb copy of this immuneACCESS table, which keeps in-frame sequences only. Checked studies attribute under half of the gap to unresolved V genes and leave the rest unexplained. In all, the sample holds 70,000 or so clones, and 95% to 98% of those were seen once. Around 0.22% of the sample is held by the ten biggest clonotypes. Looking up the germline V gene (reference sequence) yields CDR1 WNHNN and CDR2 SYGVQD. Including cysteine and phenylalanine, the CDR3 has 14 amino acids. Here the CDR3 DNA is all that survives: 42 bases in frame from base 1. Trimming takes 0 bases from V and 5 bases from J, and the germline ends sit 10 bases apart. Comments on this clone: Its antigen is currently not known. No base qualities exist here, and no much larger clone lies one base off it.

The rearrangement combines TRBV10-1 with TRBJ1-2; the D gene lacks a confident call. The receptor was isolated from a human donor in good health. The sample was T cells isolated from PBMCs. The CDR3 region reads CASSESGRPYGYTF. The nucleotides are TGCGCCAGCAGTGAGTCAGGGAGGCCTTATGGCTACACCTTC.